Shown below are 9 T cell receptor beta chains from a single sample sequenced in a study of blood T cell repertoires in COVID-19. The method was immunoSEQ multiplex PCR; TCRdb's version includes in-frame clones alone and lacks a portion of them. Of approximately 200,000 clones listed, about 87% were seen once; the top ten hold roughly 6.4%. The sequencing input was peripheral blood. These TCRs come from a man aged 60 to 75 who had recovered from COVID-19.

This chain joins TRBV20-1 and TRBJ1-3; D not certain. The CDR3 covers 15 residues. CDR1 and CDR2 (germline): DFQATT, SNEGSKA (reference sequence). With 3 bases removed from V and 5 bases from J, the gap between germline ends came to 17 bases. The CDR3, as DNA: TGCAGTGCTAGTCCCGGATCGGCCAGGCGAAACACCATATATTTT. Translating gives CSASPGSARRNTIYF.

This clone was seen just once. The chain links TRBV19 to TRBJ1-5; D not certain. V lost 4 bases to trimming and J lost 2 bases, with 12 bases between them. The CDR3 extends over 15 amino acids. The germline gives CDR1 LNHDA, CDR2 SQIVND (reference sequence). The CDR3 DNA sequence: TGTGCCAGTAGTACCCTCGGGTCTGGCAATCAGCCCCAGCATTTT. Protein sequence: CASSTLGSGNQPQHF.

V is TRBV19 and J is TRBJ2-3, with D possibly TRBD2 on 5 matching bases. Germline-derived CDR1 and CDR2 are LNHDA and SQIVND (reference sequence). The ends were cut back, 7 bases at V and 5 bases at J, with 16 bases in the middle. The CDR3 runs to 14 residues. CDR3 protein: CASKTTAAGDTQYF. CDR3 nucleotide sequence: TGTGCCAGTAAAACCACAGCGGCCGGAGATACGCAGTATTTT.

V and J are TRBV18 and TRBJ2-7, with 12 bases aligning to TRBD2. The V gene's germline CDR1 is KGHSH and CDR2 LQKENI. Trimming at V came to 3 bases and at J to 6 bases, leaving 12 bases not matched to a gene. This CDR3 spans 17 amino acids. CDR3 coding DNA: TGTGCCAGCTCACCCATGACTAGCGGGAGTGGCATGAGCGAGCAGTACTTC. It is translated as CASSPMTSGSGMSEQYF.

The chain employs TRBV6-5 and TRBJ1-6, with 7 bases aligning to TRBD1. Germline V lookup: CDR1 MNHEY, CDR2 SVGAGI. CDR3 size: 15 residues. V shed 6 bases and J 5 bases; nucleotides not matched to a gene: 7. The CDR3 here is CASRALTGNNSPLHF. The CDR3 region has the DNA TGTGCCAGCAGAGCGCTGACAGGGAATAATTCACCCCTCCACTTT.

This clone came up a few times. The chain employs TRBV29-1 and TRBJ1-6; 9 nucleotides match TRBD1. Germline V gene lookup returns CDR1 SQVTM and CDR2 ANQGSEA. V was pared by 8 bases and J by 5 bases, with 10 bases of the junction left unmatched. The CDR3 covers 15 residues. The CDR3 nucleotides are TGCAGCACTGGGACAGGGTCTAGGGATAATTCACCCCTCCACTTT. This sequence encodes CSTGTGSRDNSPLHF.

In its sample, this clone was seen a few times. CDR3 in DNA: TGTGCCAGCAGCGTAGGACAGAGGTCTGACTATGGCTACACCTTC. This translates into CASSVGQRSDYGYTF. The rearrangement uses TRBV9 and TRBJ1-2; D may be TRBD1 (5 bases). This CDR3 is 15 amino acids long. Trimming shortened V by 0 bases and J by 3 bases, and 12 bases separated the two germline ends. Per germline, CDR1 SGDLS and CDR2 YYNGEE.

The chain employs TRBV27 and TRBJ2-7, with D possibly matching TRBD1 (6 bases). The CDR3 is 13 residues long. V dropped 2 bases and J dropped 7 bases, with 12 bases sitting between them. CDR1 and CDR2 from the germline V gene are MNHEY and SMNVEV (reference sequence). This chain's CDR3 is CASSLRQGREQYF. Written as DNA, the CDR3 is TGTGCCAGCAGTTTAAGGCAGGGGAGAGAGCAGTACTTC.

The chain couples TRBV12-5 to TRBJ1-4; D is perhaps TRBD1 (6 bases). The CDR3 has 15 amino acids. V lost 5 bases, J lost 7 bases, and 17 bases lay in between. Germline V gives CDR1 LGHNT, CDR2 FRNRAP. The CDR3, as DNA: TGTGCTAGTGGTCCCCGAGGGGGGGTCCCTGAAAAACTGTTTTTT. The encoded protein is CASGPRGGVPEKLFF.